A single TCR beta chain is shown here with its context. Which antigen it targets is not known. Base qualities are not at hand, and no much larger clone is one base apart. After removal of 4 bases from V and 6 bases from J, the junction retains 11 bases not matched to a gene. Looking up the germline V gene yields CDR1 MGHRA and CDR2 YSYEKL. The CDR3 starts with the cysteine, ends with the phenylalanine, and has 15 residues. Here the CDR3 DNA is all that survives: 45 bases in frame from base 1. The source of the sample is a study of CD4 T cells in lung cancer (dated by TCRdb to between 2017 and 2020). With regard to the full study: To find responses to candidate mutation-encoded neoepitopes, the study screened blood T cells from NSCLC patients and isolated neoantigen-specific CD4+ T-cell clones and TCRs. The resected patients had lung adenocarcinoma or squamous cell carcinoma, were aged 60 to 69 at blood donation, and mostly were former smokers. Before blood donation, treatments including platinum chemotherapy had been received by the patients, and nivolumab or pembrolizumab had been received by some of the patients. TCRB deep sequencing tracked the frequency of neoantigen-specific clonotypes in tumor resections, non-adjacent lung and cultured T-cell products. Results and caveats for the whole study, not just this receptor: Because IFNgamma-sorted cells included nonspecific IFNgamma producers of unknown purity, the expanded lines ranged from monoclonal to oligoclonal. Some blood-derived responses might be explained by in vitro priming of naive T cells or cross-reactivity rather than by memory responses to the cancer.

Libraries were made using the immunoSEQ multiplex PCR assay. Qiagen DNeasy or QIAamp micro DNA kits were used to isolate DNA, and the Adaptive Biotechnology human TCRB sequencing kit was used to sequence TCRB. TCRB libraries were sequenced on an Illumina MiSeq. Turning to the authors' computational methods: TCRB sequence data were analyzed with the kit provider's software, and tumor enrichment of clonotype templates was tested with Fisher's exact test. Not all clones reach the TCRdb copy of this immuneACCESS table, which keeps in-frame sequences only. Checked studies attribute under half of the gap to unresolved V genes and leave the rest unexplained. The V and J calls and the clone size are those of that table, but D and trimming were determined from the DNA. The sample's table covers 40 or so clones. PBMCs were stimulated with mutant 27-mer peptides plus IL21, IL7, IL15 and IL2 for 13 days, then restimulated with peptide-pulsed autologous B cells. Live IFNgamma-secreting T cells were sorted by cytokine capture on a FACS Aria2 after restimulation with peptide-pulsed B cells. Sorted cells were expanded at limiting dilution, approximately 3 or 11 cells per well, with irradiated allogeneic PBMCs, phytohemagglutinin and IL2 for 14 to 20 days. Peripheral blood samples or leukapheresis products were obtained from the patients. The antigen specificity of expanded lines was screened by IFNgamma ELISA against autologous B cells pulsed with mutant peptides.

The chain joins TRBV4-1 to TRBJ2-7; 8 bases in between match TRBD1. The sample consisted of a CD4+ T cell line or clone grown in culture. The TCR comes from a human donor with non-small cell lung cancer. Some clones in this sample may be carry-over from other donors' samples. The DNA reads TGCGCCAGCAGCCTAACGGACAGGGAGCTTGGCGAGCAGTACTTC. This encodes CASSLTDRELGEQYF.